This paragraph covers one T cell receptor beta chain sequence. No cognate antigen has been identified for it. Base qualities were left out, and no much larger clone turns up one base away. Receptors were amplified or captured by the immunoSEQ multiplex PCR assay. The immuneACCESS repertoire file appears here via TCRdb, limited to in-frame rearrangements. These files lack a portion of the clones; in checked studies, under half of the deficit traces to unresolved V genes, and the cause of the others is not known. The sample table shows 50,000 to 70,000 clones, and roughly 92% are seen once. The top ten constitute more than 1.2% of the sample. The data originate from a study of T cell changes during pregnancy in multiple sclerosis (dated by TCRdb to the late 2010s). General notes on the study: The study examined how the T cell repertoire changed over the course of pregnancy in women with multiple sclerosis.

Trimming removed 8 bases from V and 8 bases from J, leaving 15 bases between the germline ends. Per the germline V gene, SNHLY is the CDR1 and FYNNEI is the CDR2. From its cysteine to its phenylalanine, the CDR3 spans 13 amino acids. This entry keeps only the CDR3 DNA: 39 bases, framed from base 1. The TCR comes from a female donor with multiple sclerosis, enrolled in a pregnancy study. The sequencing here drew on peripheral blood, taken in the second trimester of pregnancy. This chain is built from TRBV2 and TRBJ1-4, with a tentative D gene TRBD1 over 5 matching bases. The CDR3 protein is CASCPSRGEKLFF. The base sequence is TGTGCCAGCTGCCCATCGCGGGGGGAAAAACTGTTTTTT.